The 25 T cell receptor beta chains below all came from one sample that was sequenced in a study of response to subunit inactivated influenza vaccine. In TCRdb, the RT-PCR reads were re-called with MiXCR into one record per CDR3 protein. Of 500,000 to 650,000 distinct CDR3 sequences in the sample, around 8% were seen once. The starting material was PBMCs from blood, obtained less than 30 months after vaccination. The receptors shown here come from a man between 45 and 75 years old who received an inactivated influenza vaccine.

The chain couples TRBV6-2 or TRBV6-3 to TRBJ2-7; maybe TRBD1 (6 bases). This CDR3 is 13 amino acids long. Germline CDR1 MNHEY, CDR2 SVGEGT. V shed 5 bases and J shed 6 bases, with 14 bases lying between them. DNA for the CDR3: TGTGCCAGCAGTCCCCAGGGGCTCGGCGAGCAGTACTTC. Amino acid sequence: CASSPQGLGEQYF.

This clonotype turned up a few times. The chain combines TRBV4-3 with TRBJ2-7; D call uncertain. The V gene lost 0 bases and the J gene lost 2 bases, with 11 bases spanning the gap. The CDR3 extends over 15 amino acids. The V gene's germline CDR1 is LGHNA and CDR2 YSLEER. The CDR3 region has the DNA TGCGCCAGCAGCCAAGAACCCCAGTGGGCCTACGAGCAGTACTTC. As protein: CASSQEPQWAYEQYF.

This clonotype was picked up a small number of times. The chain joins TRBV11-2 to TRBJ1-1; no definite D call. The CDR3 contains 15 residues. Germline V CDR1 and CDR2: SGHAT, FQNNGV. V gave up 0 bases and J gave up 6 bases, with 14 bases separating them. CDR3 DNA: TGTGCCAGCAGCTTAGATCCCCTCCAGACCCCTGAAGCTTTCTTT. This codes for CASSLDPLQTPEAFF.

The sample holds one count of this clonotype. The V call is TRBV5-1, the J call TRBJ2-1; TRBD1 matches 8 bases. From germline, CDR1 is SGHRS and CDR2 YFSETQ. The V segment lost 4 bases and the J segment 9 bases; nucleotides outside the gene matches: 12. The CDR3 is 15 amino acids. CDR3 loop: CASSLRTGIESEQFF. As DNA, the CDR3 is TGCGCCAGCAGCCTACGGACAGGGATAGAGTCTGAGCAGTTCTTC.

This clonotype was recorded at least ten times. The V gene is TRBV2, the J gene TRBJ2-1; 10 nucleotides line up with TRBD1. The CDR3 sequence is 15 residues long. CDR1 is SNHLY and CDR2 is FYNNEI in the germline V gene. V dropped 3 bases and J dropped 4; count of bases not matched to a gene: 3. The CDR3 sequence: CASSERGQGYNEQFF. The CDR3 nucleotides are TGTGCCAGCAGTGAGAGGGGACAGGGGTACAATGAGCAGTTCTTC.

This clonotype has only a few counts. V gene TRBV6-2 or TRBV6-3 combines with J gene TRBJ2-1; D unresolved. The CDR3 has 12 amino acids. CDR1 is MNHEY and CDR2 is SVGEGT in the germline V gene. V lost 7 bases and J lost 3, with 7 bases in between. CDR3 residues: CASKKGYNEQFF. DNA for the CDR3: TGTGCCAGCAAAAAAGGCTACAATGAGCAGTTCTTC.

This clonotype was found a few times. In nucleotides, the CDR3 is TGCGCCAGCAGCTGGGGGCCGGGATCCGGCACAGATACGCAGTATTTT. Its protein is CASSWGPGSGTDTQYF. This rearrangement joins TRBV5-1 to TRBJ2-3, with a tentative D call TRBD1 (6 bases). The ends were cut back, 3 bases at V and 1 base at J, with 15 bases in the middle. From germline, CDR1 is SGHRS and CDR2 YFSETQ. The CDR3 totals 16 residues.

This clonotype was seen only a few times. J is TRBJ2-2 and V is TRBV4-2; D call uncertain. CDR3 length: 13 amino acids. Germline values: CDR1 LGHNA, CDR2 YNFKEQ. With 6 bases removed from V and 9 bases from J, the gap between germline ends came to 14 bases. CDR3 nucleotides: TGTGCCAGCAGGGGCGCTATATCTTGGGAGCTGTTTTTT. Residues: CASRGAISWELFF.

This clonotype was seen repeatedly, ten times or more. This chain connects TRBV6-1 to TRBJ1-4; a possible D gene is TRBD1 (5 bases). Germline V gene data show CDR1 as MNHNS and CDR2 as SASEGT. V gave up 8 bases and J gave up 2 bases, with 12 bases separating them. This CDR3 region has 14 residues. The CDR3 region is CASGRQTTNEKLFF. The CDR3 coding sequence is TGTGCCAGCGGGCGACAGACCACTAATGAAAAACTGTTTTTT.

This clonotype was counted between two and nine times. This CDR3 is CASTLRTLNTEAFF. CDR3 DNA sequence: TGTGCCAGCACCCTACGGACCTTGAACACTGAAGCTTTCTTT. The V gene is TRBV12-3 or TRBV12-4, the J gene TRBJ1-1, with no clear D. Deletions cut 7 bases from V and 0 bases from J, with 12 bases between. The CDR3 runs to 14 residues.

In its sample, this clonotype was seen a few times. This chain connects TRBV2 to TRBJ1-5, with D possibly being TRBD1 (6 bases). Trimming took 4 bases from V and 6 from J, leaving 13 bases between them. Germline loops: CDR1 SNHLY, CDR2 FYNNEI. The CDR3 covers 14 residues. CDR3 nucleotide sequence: TGTGCCAGCAGTGTTGGGGGGGCTGGTCAGCCCCAGCATTTT. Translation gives CASSVGGAGQPQHF.

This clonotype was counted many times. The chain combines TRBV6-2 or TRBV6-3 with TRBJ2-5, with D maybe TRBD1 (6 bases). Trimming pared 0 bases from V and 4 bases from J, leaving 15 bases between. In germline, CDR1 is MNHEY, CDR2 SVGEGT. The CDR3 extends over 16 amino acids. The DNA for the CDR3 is TGTGCCAGCAGTTACTCGAGCAGGGGACGAGGAGAGACCCAGTACTTC. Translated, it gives CASSYSSRGRGETQYF.

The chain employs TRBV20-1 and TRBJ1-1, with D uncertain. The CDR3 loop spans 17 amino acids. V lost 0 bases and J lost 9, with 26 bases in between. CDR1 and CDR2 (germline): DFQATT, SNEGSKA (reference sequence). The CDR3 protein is CSARDTGSARHFPKAFF. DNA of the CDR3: TGCAGTGCTAGAGATACGGGGTCCGCGCGACATTTTCCAAAAGCTTTCTTT.

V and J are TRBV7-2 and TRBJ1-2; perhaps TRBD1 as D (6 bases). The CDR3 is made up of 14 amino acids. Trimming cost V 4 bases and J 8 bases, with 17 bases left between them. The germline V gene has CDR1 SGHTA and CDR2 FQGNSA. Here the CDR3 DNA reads TGTGCCAGCAGCTCCACAGGGCGGGCGGAGGGCTACACCTTC. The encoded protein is CASSSTGRAEGYTF.

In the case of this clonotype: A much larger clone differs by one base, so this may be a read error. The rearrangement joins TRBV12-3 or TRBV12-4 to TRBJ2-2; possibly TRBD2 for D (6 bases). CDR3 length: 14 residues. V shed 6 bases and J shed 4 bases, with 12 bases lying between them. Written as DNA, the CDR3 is TGTGCCAGCAGCGGACTATCGATCACCGGGGAGCTGTTTTTT. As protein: CASSGLSITGELFF.

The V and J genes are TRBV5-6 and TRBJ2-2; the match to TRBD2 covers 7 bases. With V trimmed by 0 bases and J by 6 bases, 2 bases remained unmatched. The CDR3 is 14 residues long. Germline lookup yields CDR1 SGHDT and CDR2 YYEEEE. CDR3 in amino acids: CASSLATSAGELFF. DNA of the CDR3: TGTGCCAGCAGCTTGGCTACTAGCGCCGGGGAGCTGTTTTTT.

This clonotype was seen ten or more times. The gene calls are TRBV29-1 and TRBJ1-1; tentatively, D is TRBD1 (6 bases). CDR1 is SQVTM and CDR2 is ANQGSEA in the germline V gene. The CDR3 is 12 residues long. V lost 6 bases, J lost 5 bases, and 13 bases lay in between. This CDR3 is CSVAGERTEAFF. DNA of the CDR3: TGCAGCGTCGCAGGGGAGCGGACTGAAGCTTTCTTT.

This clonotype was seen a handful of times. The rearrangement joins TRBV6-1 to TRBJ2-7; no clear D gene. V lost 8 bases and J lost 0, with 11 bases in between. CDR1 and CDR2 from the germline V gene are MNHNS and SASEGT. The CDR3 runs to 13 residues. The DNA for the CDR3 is TGTGCCAGCGTCCTAGGAAGCTCCTACGAGCAGTACTTC. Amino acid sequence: CASVLGSSYEQYF.

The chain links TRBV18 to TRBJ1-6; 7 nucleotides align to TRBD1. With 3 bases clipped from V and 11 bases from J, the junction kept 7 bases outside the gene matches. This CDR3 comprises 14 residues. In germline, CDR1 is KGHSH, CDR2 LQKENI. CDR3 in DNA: TGTGCCAGCTCACCGACAGGGATGGGTCCACCCCTCCACTTT. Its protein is CASSPTGMGPPLHF.

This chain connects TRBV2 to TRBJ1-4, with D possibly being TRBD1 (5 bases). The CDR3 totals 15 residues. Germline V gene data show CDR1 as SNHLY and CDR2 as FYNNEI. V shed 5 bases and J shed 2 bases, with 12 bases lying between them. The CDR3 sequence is CASSPYGGTNEKLFF. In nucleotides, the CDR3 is TGTGCCAGCAGTCCGTATGGGGGGACTAATGAAAAACTGTTTTTT.

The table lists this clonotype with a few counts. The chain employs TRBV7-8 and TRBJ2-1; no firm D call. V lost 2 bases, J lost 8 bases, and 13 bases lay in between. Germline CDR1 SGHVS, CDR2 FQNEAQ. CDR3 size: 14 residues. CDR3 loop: CASSLRSGAHEQFF. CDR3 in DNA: TGTGCCAGCAGCTTACGGTCGGGCGCCCATGAGCAGTTCTTC.

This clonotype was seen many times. CDR3 sequence: CASGSGLAGFRETQYF. CDR3 DNA: TGTGCTAGTGGTTCAGGACTAGCGGGATTCCGGGAGACCCAGTACTTC. The chain has TRBV12-5 and TRBJ2-5, with 12 bases identical to TRBD2. V was pared by 4 bases and J by 5 bases, with 8 bases of the junction left unmatched. Germline CDR1 is LGHNT and CDR2 is FRNRAP. The CDR3 spans 16 residues.

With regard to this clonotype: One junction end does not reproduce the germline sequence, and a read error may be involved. CDR3 sequence: CSASWGAF. The CDR3 nucleotides read TGCAGTGCTAGTTGGGGGGCCTTC. The chain is built from TRBV20-1 and TRBJ2-7, with D perhaps given as TRBD1 or TRBD2 (6 bases each). There are 8 residues in the CDR3. CDR1 DFQATT and CDR2 SNEGSKA come from the germline V gene (reference sequence).

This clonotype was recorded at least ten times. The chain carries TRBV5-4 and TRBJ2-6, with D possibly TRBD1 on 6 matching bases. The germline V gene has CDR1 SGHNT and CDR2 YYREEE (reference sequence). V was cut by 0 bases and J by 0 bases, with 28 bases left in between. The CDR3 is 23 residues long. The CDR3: CASSLVARDTREARNSGANVLTF. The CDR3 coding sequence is TGTGCCAGCAGCTTGGTCGCCCGGGACACCCGAGAAGCCAGAAACTCTGGGGCCAACGTCCTGACTTTC.

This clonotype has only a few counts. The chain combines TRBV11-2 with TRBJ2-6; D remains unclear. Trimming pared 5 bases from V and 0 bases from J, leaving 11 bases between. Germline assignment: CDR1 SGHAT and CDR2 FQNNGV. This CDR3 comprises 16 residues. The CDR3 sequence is CASSRLLVSGANVLTF. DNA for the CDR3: TGTGCCAGCAGCCGCCTTTTGGTCTCTGGGGCCAACGTCCTGACTTTC.